This entry lists 11 T cell receptor beta chains sequenced from one sample in a study of T cell responses to AZD1222 COVID-19 vaccine. The method was immunoSEQ multiplex PCR; TCRdb's version includes in-frame clones alone and lacks a portion of them. The table includes under 20,000 clones, 84% detected once. The sequencing used peripheral blood, collected 28 days after the second AZD1222 dose. The receptors originated from an adult who received the AZD1222 COVID-19 vaccine.

V gene TRBV18 combines with J gene TRBJ2-5; 8 bases fit TRBD2. The CDR3 has 14 residues. Trimming at V came to 3 bases and at J to 4 bases, leaving 4 bases not matched to a gene. Germline CDR1 is KGHSH and CDR2 is LQKENI. The CDR3 DNA reads as TGTGCCAGCTCACCTGGGAGCGGGAGAGAGACCCAGTACTTC. Translating gives CASSPGSGRETQYF.

The rearrangement links TRBV28 to TRBJ2-7; 10 bases are a match to TRBD2. J lost 5 bases, V lost 7 bases, and 8 bases had no gene match. The CDR3 length is 14 residues. Germline lookup yields CDR1 MDHEN and CDR2 SYDVKM. The CDR3 region is CASIQPSGSNEQYF. Here the CDR3 DNA reads TGTGCCAGCATTCAACCTAGCGGGAGCAACGAGCAGTACTTC.

This chain joins TRBV24-1 and TRBJ2-3; D not certain. The V gene's germline CDR1 is KGHDR and CDR2 SFDVKD. Deletions cut 5 bases from V and 1 base from J, with 6 bases between. This CDR3 has 13 amino acids. In nucleotides, the CDR3 is TGTGCCACCAGTGCCCCCGGCACAGATACGCAGTATTTT. Translating gives CATSAPGTDTQYF.

The V call is TRBV5-1, the J call TRBJ2-1, with D possibly being TRBD2 (6 bases). This CDR3 comprises 15 residues. CDR1 SGHRS and CDR2 YFSETQ come from the germline V gene. With 3 bases removed from V and 10 bases from J, the gap between germline ends came to 20 bases. This CDR3 reads CASSSTSNQVGEQFF. The DNA for the CDR3 is TGCGCCAGCAGCTCGACTAGTAATCAGGTTGGGGAGCAGTTCTTC.

In this sample, this clone turned up a few times. The V call is TRBV7-2, the J call TRBJ1-5, with 7 positions matching TRBD1. Per germline, CDR1 SGHTA and CDR2 FQGNSA. V trimming: 1 base; J trimming: 2 bases; junction bases outside the gene matches: 8. This CDR3 has 17 residues. CDR3 residues: CASSLEGVGQRNQPQHF. CDR3 in DNA: TGTGCCAGCAGCTTAGAGGGGGTGGGACAGCGCAATCAGCCCCAGCATTTT.

The chain carries TRBV14 and TRBJ2-5, with TRBD2 matching over 9 bases. The CDR3 is made up of 18 amino acids. In germline, CDR1 is SGHDN, CDR2 FVKESK. V gave up 0 bases and J gave up 6 bases; unmatched junction bases: 14. The CDR3 DNA reads as TGTGCCAGCAGCCAAGATGAACTCGAGGCGGGAGGGCCGAAGACCCAGTACTTC. This gives the protein CASSQDELEAGGPKTQYF. Based on the CDR3 plus reference TRBV14 and TRBJ2-5, the full variable domain is EAGVTQFPSHSVIEKGQTVTLRCDPISGHDNLYWYRRVMGKEIKFLLHFVKESKQDESGMPNNRFLAERTGGTYSTLKVQPAELEDSGVYFCASSQDELEAGGPKTQYFGPGTRLLVL.

The V call is TRBV29-1, the J call TRBJ2-1; maybe TRBD1 (5 bases). The CDR3 runs to 13 residues. From germline, CDR1 is SQVTM and CDR2 ANQGSEA. V was clipped by 5 bases and J by 15 bases, with 23 bases between them. The CDR3 loop is CSVHRTTLVNRFF. In DNA, the CDR3 is TGCAGCGTTCACAGGACGACCCTCGTTAATCGGTTCTTC.

V gene TRBV14 combines with J gene TRBJ2-7; D gene unclear. Trimming pared 1 base from V and 5 bases from J, leaving 3 bases between. The length of the CDR3 is 11 residues. CDR1 and CDR2 (germline): SGHDN, FVKESK. The CDR3 is CASSQGHEQYF. CDR3 sequence (DNA): TGTGCCAGCAGCCAAGGCCACGAGCAGTACTTC.

This clone occurred once. The V and J genes are TRBV29-1 and TRBJ1-3; 8 bases line up with TRBD1. This CDR3 region has 16 residues. The V segment lost 6 bases and the J segment 2 bases; nucleotides outside the gene matches: 12. Germline V gene data show CDR1 as SQVTM and CDR2 as ANQGSEA. Written as DNA, the CDR3 is TGCAGCGTGAGACCGGACAGGGAGTTTGCTGGAAACACCATATATTTT. Residues: CSVRPDREFAGNTIYF.

This clone was recorded a few times. The rearrangement uses TRBV3-1 (or the pseudogene TRBV3-2) and TRBJ1-1, with TRBD1 identical over 8 bases. CDR3 length: 15 amino acids. Germline-derived CDR1 and CDR2 are LGHDT and YNNKEL (reference sequence). J gave up 6 bases and V 3 bases, and 9 bases lay outside the gene matches. CDR3 bases: TGTGCCAGCAGCCACGCTTCGACAGGGGAAGCTGAAGCTTTCTTT. Amino acids: CASSHASTGEAEAFF.

This chain joins TRBV10-3 and TRBJ1-5; D is unresolved. This CDR3 is built from 14 residues. V dropped 10 bases and J dropped 0 bases, with 13 bases sitting between them. The germline V gene has CDR1 ENHRY and CDR2 SYGVKD. The CDR3 reads CATAEGYSNQPQHF. The CDR3 bases are TGTGCCACCGCCGAGGGATATAGCAATCAGCCCCAGCATTTT.